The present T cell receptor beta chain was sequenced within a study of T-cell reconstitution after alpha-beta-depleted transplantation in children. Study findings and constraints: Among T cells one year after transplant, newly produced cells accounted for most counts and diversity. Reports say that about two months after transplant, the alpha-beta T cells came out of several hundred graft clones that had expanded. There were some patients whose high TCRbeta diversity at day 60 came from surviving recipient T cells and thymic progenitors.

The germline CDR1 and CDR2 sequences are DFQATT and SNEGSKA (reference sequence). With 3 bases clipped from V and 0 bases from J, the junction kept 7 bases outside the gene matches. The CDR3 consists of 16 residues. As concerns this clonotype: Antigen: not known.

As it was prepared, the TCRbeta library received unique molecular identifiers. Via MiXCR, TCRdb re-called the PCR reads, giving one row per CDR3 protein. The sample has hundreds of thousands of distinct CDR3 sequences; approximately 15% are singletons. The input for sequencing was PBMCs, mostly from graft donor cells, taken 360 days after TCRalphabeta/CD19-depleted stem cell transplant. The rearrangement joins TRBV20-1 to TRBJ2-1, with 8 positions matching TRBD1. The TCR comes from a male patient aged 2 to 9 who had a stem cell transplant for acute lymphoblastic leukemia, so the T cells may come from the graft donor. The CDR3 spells CSARDRVDLSYNEQFF. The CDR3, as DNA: TGCAGTGCTAGGGACAGGGTCGACCTCTCCTACAATGAGCAGTTCTTC.